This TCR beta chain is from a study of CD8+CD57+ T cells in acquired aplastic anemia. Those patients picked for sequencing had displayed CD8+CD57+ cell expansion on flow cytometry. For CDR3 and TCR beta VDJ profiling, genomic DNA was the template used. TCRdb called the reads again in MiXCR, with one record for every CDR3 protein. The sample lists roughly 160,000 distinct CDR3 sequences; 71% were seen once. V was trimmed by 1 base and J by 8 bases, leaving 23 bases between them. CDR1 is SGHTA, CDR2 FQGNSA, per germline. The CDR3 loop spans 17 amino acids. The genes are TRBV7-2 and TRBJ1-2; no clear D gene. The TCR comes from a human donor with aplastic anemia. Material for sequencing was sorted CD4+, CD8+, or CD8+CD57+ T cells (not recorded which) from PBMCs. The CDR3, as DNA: TGTGCCAGCAGCTTAGAAGGTGAGGACCGGCCGTCATGGGGCTACACCTTC. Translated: CASSLEGEDRPSWGYTF.